One and the same sample provided the 9 T cell receptor beta chains below, sequenced in a study of tumor-infiltrating lymphocytes in primary liver carcinoma. Both blood RNA, taken from unsorted whole blood, and germline DNA were extracted. cDNA specific to TCR beta was made from approximately 0.55 ug of total RNA, with a constant-region primer employed for priming. Libraries for TCR beta were built through three nested multiplex PCR rounds, which together made up a slightly modified ARM-PCR procedure. Running roughly 10 cycles apiece, the first two PCR rounds relied on TRBV1-TRBV30 forward primers together with a C-beta reverse primer. Via MiXCR, TCRdb re-called the multiplex PCR reads, giving one row per CDR3 protein. The sample includes approximately 340,000 distinct CDR3 sequences, less than 70% of them seen just once. Sequenced: peripheral blood. The receptor source for this set is a man in his forties or fifties with primary liver carcinoma and hepatitis B virus infection.

Details on this clonotype: A read error may produce the germline difference seen at one junction end. The chain combines TRBV11-2 with TRBJ2-5; D unresolved. Germline V gives CDR1 SGHAT, CDR2 FQNNGV. CDR3 length equals 13 residues. The CDR3 sequence: CGSSLDTRGTQYF. As DNA, the CDR3 is TGTGGCAGCAGCTTAGATACGCGCGGGACCCAGTACTTC.

This rearrangement joins TRBV6-2 or TRBV6-3 to TRBJ1-2; D ambiguous. The CDR3 loop spans 14 amino acids. Germline V gives CDR1 MNHEY, CDR2 SVGEGT. The V gene lost 4 bases and the J gene lost 10 bases, with 19 bases spanning the gap. Here the CDR3 reads CASSWIGPPGDYTF. CDR3 in DNA: TGTGCCAGCAGTTGGATAGGGCCACCCGGCGACTACACCTTC.

This clonotype was counted a few times. This chain joins TRBV11-1 and TRBJ1-1; 7 positions agree with TRBD1. Trimming at V came to 7 bases and at J to 0 bases, leaving 5 bases not matched to a gene. The CDR3 spans 14 residues. Germline assignment: CDR1 SGHAT and CDR2 FQDESV (reference sequence). In DNA form, the CDR3 reads TGTGCCAGCACCGGGACAGACTTGAACACTGAAGCTTTCTTT. Translation: CASTGTDLNTEAFF.

This clonotype was recorded at least ten times. The chain has TRBV7-8 and TRBJ2-1; 9 bases agree with TRBD1. The V segment lost 5 bases and the J segment 4 bases; nucleotides outside the gene matches: 6. The V gene's germline CDR1 is SGHVS and CDR2 FQNEAQ. The CDR3 is 15 amino acids. CDR3 amino acids: CASSLDRGYYNEQFF. Here the CDR3 DNA reads TGTGCCAGCAGCCTTGACAGGGGGTATTACAATGAGCAGTTCTTC.

Of note for this clonotype: Since no conserved phenylalanine or tryptophan closes the CDR3, a read error is the likely cause. The chain employs TRBV11-2 and TRBJ2-7, with D perhaps matching TRBD1 (5 bases). V lost 8 bases and J 0 bases, leaving 11 bases between the germline ends. Per the germline V gene, CDR1 is SGHAT and CDR2 is FQNNGV. CDR3 length equals 13 residues. The chain's CDR3 is CASGWGDSYEQYL. CDR3 bases: TGTGCCAGCGGCTGGGGCGACTCCTACGAGCAGTACCTC.

As regards this clonotype: Being one base from a much bigger clone, this may be a read error. V gene TRBV29-1 combines with J gene TRBJ2-7; D may be TRBD1 or TRBD2 (5 bases each). The CDR3 is 13 amino acids. CDR1 and CDR2 (germline): SQVTM, ANQGSEA. V gave up 8 bases and J gave up 0 bases, with 14 bases separating them. The CDR3 region is CSIPRDDSYEQYF. For the CDR3, the DNA is TGCAGCATTCCGAGGGACGACTCCTACGAGCAGTACTTC.

The genes are TRBV6-1 and TRBJ2-7; possibly TRBD2 for D (5 bases). The V end lost 2 bases, the J end lost 12 bases, and 14 bases lay between the germline ends. CDR1 MNHNS and CDR2 SASEGT come from the germline V gene. The CDR3 covers 12 residues. CDR3 DNA: TGTGCCAGCAGTGAAAGTAGGAGGACTTGGTACTTC. It codes for CASSESRRTWYF.

Comment on this clonotype: Possible read error: a much larger clone is one base away. This rearrangement joins TRBV10-3 to TRBJ2-3; 7 bases fit TRBD2. This CDR3 is built from 15 residues. CDR1 and CDR2 (germline): ENHRY, SYGVKD. With 3 bases clipped from V and 8 bases from J, the junction kept 11 bases outside the gene matches. The CDR3 DNA reads as TGTGCCATCAGTGAATCAAGAGGGAGGGCCGGTACGCAGTATTTT. It encodes CAISESRGRAGTQYF.

This clonotype was recorded a few times. The chain is built from TRBV29-1 and TRBJ2-1; D is perhaps TRBD1 (6 bases). The CDR3 is 13 amino acids. V was cut by 5 bases and J by 6 bases, with 14 bases left in between. The germline V gene has CDR1 SQVTM and CDR2 ANQGSEA. In DNA form, the CDR3 reads TGCAGCGTTCGTGGCACAGGGATCAATGAGCAGTTCTTC. Translating it yields CSVRGTGINEQFF.